This TCR beta chain was sequenced for a study of T cells in Graves' hyperthyroidism and ophthalmopathy. General study points: Most clonotypes expanded in the thyroid (above 0.001) were also present in blood.

Germline V gene sequence: CDR1 MNHEY, CDR2 SVGAGI. Between the trimmed V and J ends, which lost 2 bases and 2 bases, there was a span of 10 bases. The CDR3 length is 15 residues. Blood from later-ophthalmopathy patients was taken at first hyperthyroidism diagnosis. Researchers amplified the TCR beta CDR3 regions from RNA transcripts. A set of HTBI primers served as the primers for a first-round RT-PCR of the TCR CDR3. MiXCR, applied by TCRdb to the multiplex PCR reads, yields one record per CDR3 protein. This sample carries around 290,000 distinct CDR3 sequences, roughly 14% of them seen once, and the ten largest clones take 7% to 8.5%. The table lists this clonotype with many counts. Its specificity is unknown.

The sequence derives from a woman in her 30s with Graves' hyperthyroidism that later progressed to Graves' ophthalmopathy. The sample taken for sequencing was blood. The chain links TRBV6-5 to TRBJ1-5; possibly TRBD1 for D (5 bases). The CDR3 protein is CASSYLGDGNQPQHF. In DNA, the CDR3 is TGTGCCAGCAGTTACCTGGGGGACGGCAATCAGCCCCAGCATTTT.